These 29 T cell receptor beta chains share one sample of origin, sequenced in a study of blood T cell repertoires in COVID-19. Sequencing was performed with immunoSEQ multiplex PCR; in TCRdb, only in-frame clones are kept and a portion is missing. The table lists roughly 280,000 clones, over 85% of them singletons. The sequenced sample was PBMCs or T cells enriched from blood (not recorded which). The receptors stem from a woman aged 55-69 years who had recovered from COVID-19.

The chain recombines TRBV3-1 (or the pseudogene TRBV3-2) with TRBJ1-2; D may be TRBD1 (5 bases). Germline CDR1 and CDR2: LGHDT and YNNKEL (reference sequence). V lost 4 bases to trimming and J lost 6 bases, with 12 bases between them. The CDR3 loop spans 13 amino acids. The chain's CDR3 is CASSRIRADGYTF. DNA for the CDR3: TGTGCCAGCAGCCGCATCAGGGCGGATGGCTACACCTTC.

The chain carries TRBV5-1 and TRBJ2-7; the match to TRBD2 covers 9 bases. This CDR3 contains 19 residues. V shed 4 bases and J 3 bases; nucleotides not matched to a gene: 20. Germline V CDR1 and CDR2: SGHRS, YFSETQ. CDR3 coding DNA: TGCGCCAGCAGCCGAAGCCCCCCAGCGGGAGGACATACTAACTACGAGCAGTACTTC. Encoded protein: CASSRSPPAGGHTNYEQYF.

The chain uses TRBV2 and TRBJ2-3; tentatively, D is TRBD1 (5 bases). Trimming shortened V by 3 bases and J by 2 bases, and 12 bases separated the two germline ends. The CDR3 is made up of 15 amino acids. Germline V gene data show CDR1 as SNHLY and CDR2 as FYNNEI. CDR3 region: CASSDYRGFTDTQYF. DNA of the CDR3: TGTGCCAGCAGTGATTATAGGGGTTTCACAGATACGCAGTATTTT.

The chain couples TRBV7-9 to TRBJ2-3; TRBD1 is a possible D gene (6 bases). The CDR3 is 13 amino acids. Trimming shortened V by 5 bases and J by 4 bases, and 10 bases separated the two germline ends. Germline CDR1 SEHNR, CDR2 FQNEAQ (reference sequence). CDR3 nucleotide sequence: TGTGCCAGCAGCATACAGGGCGCAGATACGCAGTATTTT. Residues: CASSIQGADTQYF.

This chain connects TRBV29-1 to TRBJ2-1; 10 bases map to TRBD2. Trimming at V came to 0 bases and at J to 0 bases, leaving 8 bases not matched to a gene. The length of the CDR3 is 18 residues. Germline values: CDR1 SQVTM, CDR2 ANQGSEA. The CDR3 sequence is CSVEDPTSGYSSYNEQFF. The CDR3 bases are TGCAGCGTTGAAGATCCGACTAGCGGGTACAGCTCCTACAATGAGCAGTTCTTC.

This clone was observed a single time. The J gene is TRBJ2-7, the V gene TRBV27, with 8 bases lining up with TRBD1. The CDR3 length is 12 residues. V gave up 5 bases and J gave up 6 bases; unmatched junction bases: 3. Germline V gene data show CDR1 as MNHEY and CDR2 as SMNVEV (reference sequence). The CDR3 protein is CASSRDRGEQYF. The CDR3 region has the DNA TGTGCCAGCAGTCGAGACAGGGGCGAGCAGTACTTC.

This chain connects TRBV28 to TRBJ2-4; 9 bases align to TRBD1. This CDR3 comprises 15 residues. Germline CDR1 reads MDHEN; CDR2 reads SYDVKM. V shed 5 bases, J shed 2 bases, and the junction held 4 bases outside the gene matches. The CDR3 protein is CASSNNRGPKNIQYF. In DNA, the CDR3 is TGTGCCAGCAGTAACAACAGGGGGCCCAAAAACATTCAGTACTTC.

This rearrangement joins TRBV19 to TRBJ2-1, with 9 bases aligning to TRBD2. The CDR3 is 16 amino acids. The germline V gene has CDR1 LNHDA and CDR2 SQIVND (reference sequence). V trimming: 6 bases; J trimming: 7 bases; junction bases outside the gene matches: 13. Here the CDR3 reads CASRGGQRGARNEQFF. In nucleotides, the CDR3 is TGTGCCAGTAGGGGTGGCCAGCGGGGGGCTCGGAATGAGCAGTTCTTC.

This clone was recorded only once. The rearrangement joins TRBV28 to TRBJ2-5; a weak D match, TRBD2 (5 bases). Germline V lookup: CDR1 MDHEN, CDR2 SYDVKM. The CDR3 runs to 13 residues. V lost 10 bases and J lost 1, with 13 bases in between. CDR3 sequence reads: CATMASGQETQYF. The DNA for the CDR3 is TGTGCCACAATGGCCAGCGGCCAAGAGACCCAGTACTTC. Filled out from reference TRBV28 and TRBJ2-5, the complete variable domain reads DVKVTQSSRYLVKRTGEKVFLECVQDMDHENMFWYRQDPGLGLRLIYFSYDVKMKEKGDIPEGYSVSREKKERFSLILESASTNQTSMYLCATMASGQETQYFGPGTRLLVL.

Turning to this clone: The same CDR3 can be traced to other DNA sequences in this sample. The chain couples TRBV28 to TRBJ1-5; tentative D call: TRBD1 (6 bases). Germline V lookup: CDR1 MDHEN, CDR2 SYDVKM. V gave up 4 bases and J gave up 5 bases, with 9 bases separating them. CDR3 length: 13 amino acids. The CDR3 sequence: CASSSYRDQPQHF. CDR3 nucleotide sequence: TGTGCCAGCAGTTCCTACAGGGATCAGCCCCAGCATTTT.

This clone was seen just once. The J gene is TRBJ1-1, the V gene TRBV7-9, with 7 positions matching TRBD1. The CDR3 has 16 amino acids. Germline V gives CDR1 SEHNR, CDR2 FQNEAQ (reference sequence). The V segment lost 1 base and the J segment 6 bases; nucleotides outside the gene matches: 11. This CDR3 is CASSLETPRDRAEAFF. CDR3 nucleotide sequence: TGTGCCAGCAGCTTAGAGACTCCTAGAGACAGGGCTGAAGCTTTCTTT.

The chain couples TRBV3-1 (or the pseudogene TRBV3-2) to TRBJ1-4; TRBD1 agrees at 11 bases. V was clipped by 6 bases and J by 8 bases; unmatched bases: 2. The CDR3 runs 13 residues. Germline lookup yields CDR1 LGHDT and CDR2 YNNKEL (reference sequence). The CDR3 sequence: CASSWDRGEKLFF. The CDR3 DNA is TGTGCCAGCAGTTGGGACAGGGGGGAAAAACTGTTTTTT.

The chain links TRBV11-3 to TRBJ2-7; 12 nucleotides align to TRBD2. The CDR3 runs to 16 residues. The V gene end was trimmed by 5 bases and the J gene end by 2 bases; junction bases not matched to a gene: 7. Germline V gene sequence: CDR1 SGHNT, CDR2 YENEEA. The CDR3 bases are TGTGCCAGCAGCCCTAGGACTAGCGGGGAAACCTACGAGCAGTACTTC. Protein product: CASSPRTSGETYEQYF.

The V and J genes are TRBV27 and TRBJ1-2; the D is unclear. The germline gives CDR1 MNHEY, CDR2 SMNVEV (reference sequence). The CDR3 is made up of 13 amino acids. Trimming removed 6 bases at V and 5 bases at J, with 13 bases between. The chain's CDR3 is CASSGGPYYGYTF. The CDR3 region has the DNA TGTGCCAGCAGCGGTGGGCCCTATTATGGCTACACCTTC.

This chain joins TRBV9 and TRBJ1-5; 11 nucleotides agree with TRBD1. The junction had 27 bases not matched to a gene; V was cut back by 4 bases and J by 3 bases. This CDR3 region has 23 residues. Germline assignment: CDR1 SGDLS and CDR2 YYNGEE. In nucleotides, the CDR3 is TGTGCCAGCAGCCTTTGGACAGGGGGCTTAGATATGGCCCCCCTGTCCGTCAATCAGCCCCAGCATTTT. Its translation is CASSLWTGGLDMAPLSVNQPQHF.

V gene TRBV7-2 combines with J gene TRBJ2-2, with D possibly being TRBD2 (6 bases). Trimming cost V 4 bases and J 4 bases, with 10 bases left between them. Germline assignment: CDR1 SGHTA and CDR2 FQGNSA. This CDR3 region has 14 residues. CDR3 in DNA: TGTGCCAGCAGCTCGGGACTTATCACCGGGGAGCTGTTTTTT. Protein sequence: CASSSGLITGELFF.

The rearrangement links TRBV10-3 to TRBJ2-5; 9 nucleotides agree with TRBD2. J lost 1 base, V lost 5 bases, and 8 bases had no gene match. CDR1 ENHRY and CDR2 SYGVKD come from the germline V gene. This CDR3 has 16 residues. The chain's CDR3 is CAISRTAGGPQETQYF. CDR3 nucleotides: TGTGCCATCAGTAGGACAGCGGGAGGCCCCCAAGAGACCCAGTACTTC.

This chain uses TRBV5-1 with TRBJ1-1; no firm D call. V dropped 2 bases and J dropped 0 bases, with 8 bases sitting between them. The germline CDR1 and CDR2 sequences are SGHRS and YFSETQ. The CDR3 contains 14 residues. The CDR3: CASSFGVLNTEAFF. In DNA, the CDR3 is TGCGCCAGCAGCTTCGGGGTATTGAACACTGAAGCTTTCTTT.

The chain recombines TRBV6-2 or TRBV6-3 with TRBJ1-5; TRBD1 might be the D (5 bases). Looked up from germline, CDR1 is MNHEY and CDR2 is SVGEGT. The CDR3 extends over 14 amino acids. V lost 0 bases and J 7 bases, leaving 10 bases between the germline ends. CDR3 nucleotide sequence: TGTGCCAGCAGTTACTCAAGGGGCCGGCAGCCCCAGCATTTT. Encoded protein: CASSYSRGRQPQHF.

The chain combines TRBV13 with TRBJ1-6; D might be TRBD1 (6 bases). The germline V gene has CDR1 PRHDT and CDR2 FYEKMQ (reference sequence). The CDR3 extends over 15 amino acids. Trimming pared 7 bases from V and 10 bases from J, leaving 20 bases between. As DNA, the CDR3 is TGTGCCAGCAAGAAGGGGTCGGGACATACATCACCCCTCCACTTT. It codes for CASKKGSGHTSPLHF.

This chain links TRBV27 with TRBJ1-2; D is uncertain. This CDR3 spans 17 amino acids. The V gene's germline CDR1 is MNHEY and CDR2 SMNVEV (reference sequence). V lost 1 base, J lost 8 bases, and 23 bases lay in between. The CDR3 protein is CASSLLSSGNPLHGYTF. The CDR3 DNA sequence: TGTGCCAGCAGTTTATTGTCCTCCGGGAACCCCCTTCACGGCTACACCTTC.

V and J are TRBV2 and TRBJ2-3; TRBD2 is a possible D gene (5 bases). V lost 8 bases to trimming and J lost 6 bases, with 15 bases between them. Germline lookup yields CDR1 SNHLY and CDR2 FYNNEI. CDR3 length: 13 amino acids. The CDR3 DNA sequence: TGTGCCAGCCTGGGGAGCGAGGTGGATACGCAGTATTTT. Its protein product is CASLGSEVDTQYF.

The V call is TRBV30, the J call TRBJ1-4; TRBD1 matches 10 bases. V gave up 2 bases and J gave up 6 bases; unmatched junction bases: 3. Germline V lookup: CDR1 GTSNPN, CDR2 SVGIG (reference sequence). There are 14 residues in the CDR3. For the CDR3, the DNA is TGTGCCTGGAGTATTGACAGGGGGCATGAAAAACTGTTTTTT. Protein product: CAWSIDRGHEKLFF.

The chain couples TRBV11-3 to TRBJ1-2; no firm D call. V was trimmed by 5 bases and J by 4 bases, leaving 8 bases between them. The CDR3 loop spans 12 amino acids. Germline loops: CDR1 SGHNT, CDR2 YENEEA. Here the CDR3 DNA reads TGTGCCAGCAGCGCATACAGCTATGGCTACACCTTC. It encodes CASSAYSYGYTF.

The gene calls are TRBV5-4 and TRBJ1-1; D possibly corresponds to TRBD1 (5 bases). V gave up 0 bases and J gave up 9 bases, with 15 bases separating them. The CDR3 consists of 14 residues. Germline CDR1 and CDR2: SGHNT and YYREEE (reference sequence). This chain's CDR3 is CASSLDDGRGQAFF. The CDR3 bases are TGTGCCAGCAGCTTGGACGACGGGAGGGGACAAGCTTTCTTT.

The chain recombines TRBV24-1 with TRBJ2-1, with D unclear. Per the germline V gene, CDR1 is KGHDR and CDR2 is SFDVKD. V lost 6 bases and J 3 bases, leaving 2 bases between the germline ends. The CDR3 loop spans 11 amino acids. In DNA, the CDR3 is TGTGCCACCAGTCACTACAATGAGCAGTTCTTC. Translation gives CATSHYNEQFF.

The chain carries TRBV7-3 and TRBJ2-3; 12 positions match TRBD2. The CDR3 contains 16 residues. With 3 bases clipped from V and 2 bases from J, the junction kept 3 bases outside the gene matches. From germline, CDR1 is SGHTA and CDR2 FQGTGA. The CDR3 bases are TGTGCCAGCAGCTTGGGACTAGCGGGTTCCACAGATACGCAGTATTTT. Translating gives CASSLGLAGSTDTQYF.

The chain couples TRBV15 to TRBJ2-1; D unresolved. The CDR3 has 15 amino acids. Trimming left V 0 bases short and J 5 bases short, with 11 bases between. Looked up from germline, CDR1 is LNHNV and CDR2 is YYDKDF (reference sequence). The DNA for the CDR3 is TGTGCCACCAGCAGAGATCGCGAGGTCCACAATGAGCAGTTCTTC. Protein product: CATSRDREVHNEQFF. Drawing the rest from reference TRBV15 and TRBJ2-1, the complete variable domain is DAMVIQNPRYQVTQFGKPVTLSCSQTLNHNVMYWYQQKSSQAPKLLFHYYDKDFNNEADTPDNFQSRRPNTSFCFLDIRSPGLGDTAMYLCATSRDREVHNEQFFGPGTRLTVL.

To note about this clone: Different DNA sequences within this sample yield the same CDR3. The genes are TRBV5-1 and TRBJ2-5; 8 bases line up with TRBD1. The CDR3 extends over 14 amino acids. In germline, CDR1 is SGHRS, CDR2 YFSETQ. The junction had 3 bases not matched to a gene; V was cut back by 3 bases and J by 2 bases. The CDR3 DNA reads TGCGCCAGCAGCTCAGGACAGGGACAAGAGACCCAGTACTTC. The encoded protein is CASSSGQGQETQYF.